Presented here are 31 T cell receptor beta chains from one specimen sequenced in a study of siplizumab effects on memory and regulatory T cells. TCRdb keeps only in-frame clones here, not all; method: immunoSEQ multiplex PCR. The repertoire holds about 100,000 clones, more than 85% seen once, with roughly 0.62% in the top ten. Input material: Tregs sorted from blood. The receptors were gathered from a human donor in good health.

V usage is TRBV6-5 and J usage is TRBJ1-1; no reliable D call. The germline CDR1 and CDR2 sequences are MNHEY and SVGAGI. The CDR3 is made up of 14 amino acids. The V and J ends lost 2 bases and 2 bases respectively, with 9 bases between them. Here the CDR3 DNA reads TGTGCCAGCAGTTACCTGGCGGTAAACACTGAAGCTTTCTTT. Amino acid sequence: CASSYLAVNTEAFF.

The CDR3 DNA sequence: TGTGCCAGCAGCCTAGCTAGGACAGGGGGCATAGTGGTTGAAGCTTTCTTT. It specifies CASSLARTGGIVVEAFF. The chain uses TRBV11-2 and TRBJ1-1; TRBD1 matches at 11 bases. The CDR3 is 17 residues long. Trimming at V came to 5 bases and at J to 7 bases, leaving 15 bases not matched to a gene. Germline CDR1 reads SGHAT; CDR2 reads FQNNGV. Variable domain in full (rest from reference TRBV11-2 and TRBJ1-1): EAGVAQSPRYKIIEKRQSVAFWCNPISGHATLYWYQQILGQGPKLLIQFQNNGVVDDSQLPKDRFSAERLKGVDSTLKIQPAKLEDSAVYLCASSLARTGGIVVEAFFGQGTRLTVV.

This chain joins TRBV21-1 and TRBJ1-1; TRBD1, the table's D call, lacks a check against the DNA. TRBV21-1 is a known pseudogene. This CDR3 comprises 15 residues. CDR3 in amino acids: CASSTERDRNTEAFF. The CDR3 DNA reads TGTGCCAGCAGCACGGAAAGAGACAGGAACACTGAAGCTTTCTTT.

The V call is TRBV4-3, the J call TRBJ1-1; D remains ambiguous. CDR3 length equals 14 residues. Trimming pared 0 bases from V and 1 base from J, leaving 6 bases between. The germline gives CDR1 LGHNA, CDR2 YSLEER. CDR3 in amino acids: CASSQETRNTEAFF. As DNA, the CDR3 is TGCGCCAGCAGCCAAGAAACAAGGAACACTGAAGCTTTCTTT.

This chain connects TRBV9 to TRBJ2-7; 8 bases are a match to TRBD1. V lost 0 bases to trimming and J lost 6 bases; unmatched junction nucleotides: 11. Per germline, CDR1 SGDLS and CDR2 YYNGEE. The CDR3 is 16 residues long. The DNA of the CDR3 is TGTGCCAGCAGCGTAGGGTCCGACAGGGGATCATCCGAGCAGTACTTC. As protein: CASSVGSDRGSSEQYF.

The J gene is TRBJ1-4, the V gene TRBV5-4; 8 bases are a match to TRBD1. The V gene's germline CDR1 is SGHNT and CDR2 YYREEE (reference sequence). This CDR3 has 15 amino acids. V shed 0 bases, J shed 5 bases, and the junction held 3 bases outside the gene matches. The CDR3 is CASSLAGGQNEKLFF. CDR3 nucleotide sequence: TGTGCCAGCAGCTTGGCAGGGGGCCAAAATGAAAAACTGTTTTTT.

This clone was detected once. The chain carries TRBV5-1 and TRBJ2-5, with 7 bases lining up with TRBD1. CDR3 size: 13 residues. The germline V gene has CDR1 SGHRS and CDR2 YFSETQ. V shed 2 bases and J 5 bases; nucleotides not matched to a gene: 3. The CDR3 region has the DNA TGCGCCAGCAGCTTAGGGGGCGACGAGACCCAGTACTTC. It translates to CASSLGGDETQYF. Variable domain in full (rest from reference TRBV5-1 and TRBJ2-5): KAGVTQTPRYLIKTRGQQVTLSCSPISGHRSVSWYQQTPGQGLQFLFEYFSETQRNKGNFPGRFSGRQFSNSRSEMNVSTLELGDSALYLCASSLGGDETQYFGPGTRLLVL.

The V gene is TRBV5-6, the J gene TRBJ2-7; D not certain. This CDR3 spans 15 amino acids. Germline V gene data show CDR1 as SGHDT and CDR2 as YYEEEE. Deletions cut 0 bases from V and 1 base from J, with 11 bases between. CDR3 DNA: TGTGCCAGCAGCTTGGGGAGTCTACCTTCCTACGAGCAGTACTTC. It translates to CASSLGSLPSYEQYF.

J is TRBJ2-5 and V is TRBV11-2; perhaps TRBD1 as D (6 bases). Germline values: CDR1 SGHAT, CDR2 FQNNGV. The length of the CDR3 is 15 residues. V was shortened by 4 bases and J by 2 bases, with 14 bases between the two germline ends. This CDR3 reads CASSWVDSRQETQYF. The CDR3 bases are TGTGCCAGCAGCTGGGTGGACAGTCGACAAGAGACCCAGTACTTC.

A few counts support this clone. The V call is TRBV27, the J call TRBJ1-4; D is ambiguous. Germline CDR1 MNHEY, CDR2 SMNVEV (reference sequence). This CDR3 comprises 14 residues. Between the trimmed V and J ends, which lost 3 bases and 5 bases, there was a span of 10 bases. CDR3 protein: CASSFAGINEKLFF. CDR3 nucleotides: TGTGCCAGCAGTTTCGCGGGCATAAATGAAAAACTGTTTTTT.

In DNA, the CDR3 is TGTGCCAGTAGTATAGCCTTGCCCTCAGATACGCAGTATTTT. It yields the protein CASSIALPSDTQYF. The V and J genes are TRBV19 and TRBJ2-3; D gene ambiguous. From germline, CDR1 is LNHDA and CDR2 SQIVND (reference sequence). Trimming pared 1 base from V and 4 bases from J, leaving 9 bases between. The CDR3 sequence is 14 residues long.

This chain joins TRBV30 and TRBJ2-7; D is unresolved. V was trimmed by 0 bases and J by 9 bases, leaving 12 bases between them. Per germline, CDR1 GTSNPN and CDR2 SVGIG (reference sequence). The CDR3 totals 12 residues. The CDR3 loop is CAWSVRPFRQYF. The CDR3 nucleotides read TGTGCCTGGAGTGTACGTCCTTTCAGGCAGTACTTC.

The chain combines TRBV6-5 with TRBJ2-7, with D perhaps given as TRBD1 or TRBD2 (6 bases each). With 10 bases removed from V and 4 bases from J, the gap between germline ends came to 11 bases. Germline V gene lookup returns CDR1 MNHEY and CDR2 SVGAGI. The CDR3 runs to 11 residues. Written as DNA, the CDR3 is TGTGCCACCGGGGGCCTATACGAGCAGTACTTC. Its translation is CATGGLYEQYF.

This clone was observed a single time. The V and J genes are TRBV10-2 and TRBJ1-2; D not resolved. From germline, CDR1 is WSHSY and CDR2 SAAADI. V was trimmed by 4 bases and J by 8 bases, leaving 20 bases between them. The CDR3 sequence is 15 residues long. The CDR3 nucleotides are TGCGCCAGCAGTGTGCACAGCTTGCCGGTAGGGGGCTACACCTTC. It translates to CASSVHSLPVGGYTF.

The chain links TRBV25-1 to TRBJ2-7, with D possibly being TRBD2 (6 bases). The CDR3 runs to 14 residues. Germline CDR1 MGHDK, CDR2 SYGVNS. With 3 bases removed from V and 6 bases from J, the gap between germline ends came to 15 bases. The CDR3 DNA is TGTGCCAGCAGTGACCAGGGAGGCTATCGCGAGCAGTACTTC. Encoded protein: CASSDQGGYREQYF.

Turning to this clone: A read error may account for a junction end that differs from germline. This chain joins TRBV18 and TRBJ1-1; D possibly corresponds to TRBD1 (5 bases). The CDR3 consists of 15 residues. Germline-derived CDR1 and CDR2 are KGHSH and LQKENI. The CDR3 DNA sequence: TGTGCCAGCTCACCCGGTGGCAGGGTGAAAACTGAAGCTTTCTTT. This translates into CASSPGGRVKTEAFF.

This clone was seen only once. The chain joins TRBV5-1 to TRBJ2-5; possible D gene TRBD2, 7 bases. This CDR3 comprises 16 residues. Trimming left V 0 bases short and J 5 bases short, with 17 bases between. Germline V gene data show CDR1 as SGHRS and CDR2 as YFSETQ. In DNA form, the CDR3 reads TGCGCCAGCAGCTTGGTGGTGGCGGGGGCCCTGGAGACCCAGTACTTC. It yields the protein CASSLVVAGALETQYF.

The rearrangement links TRBV7-3 to TRBJ2-1; 12 positions agree with TRBD2. The ends lost 3 bases at V and 5 bases at J; junction bases unmatched: 8. The germline gives CDR1 SGHTA, CDR2 FQGTGA. CDR3 length equals 17 residues. The DNA of the CDR3 is TGTGCCAGCAGCTTCCGGCCTAGCGGGAGGGACCACAATGAGCAGTTCTTC. This encodes CASSFRPSGRDHNEQFF.

The rearrangement joins TRBV5-1 to TRBJ2-7; D not resolved. V was pared by 0 bases and J by 1 base, with 8 bases between. Germline V CDR1 and CDR2: SGHRS, YFSETQ. The CDR3 length is 14 residues. The CDR3 sequence: CASSLVAGSYEQYF. The CDR3 DNA reads as TGCGCCAGCAGCTTGGTAGCCGGATCCTACGAGCAGTACTTC.

The chain employs TRBV7-9 and TRBJ1-2, with 9 bases that match TRBD1. V gave up 3 bases and J gave up 13 bases; unmatched junction bases: 6. There are 12 residues in the CDR3. From germline, CDR1 is SEHNR and CDR2 FQNEAQ (reference sequence). The CDR3 spells CASSLGDRDPTF. The CDR3 DNA reads as TGTGCCAGCAGCTTGGGGGACAGGGACCCCACCTTC. The variable domain in full, completed from reference TRBV7-9 and TRBJ1-2, reads DTGVSQNPRHKITKRGQNVTFRCDPISEHNRLYWYRQTLGQGPEFLTYFQNEAQLEKSRLLSDRFSAERPKGSFSTLEIQRTEQGDSAMYLCASSLGDRDPTFGSGTRLTVV.

This chain uses TRBV19 with TRBJ1-2; D unclear. This CDR3 comprises 14 residues. Between the trimmed V and J ends, which lost 7 bases and 3 bases, there was a span of 15 bases. Germline V CDR1 and CDR2: LNHDA, SQIVND (reference sequence). The CDR3 sequence: CASNLGRLHYGYTF. As DNA, the CDR3 is TGTGCCAGTAACCTAGGACGCCTCCACTATGGCTACACCTTC.

The CDR3 protein is CASSLAGRNTGELFF. For the CDR3, the DNA is TGTGCCAGCAGCTTGGCCGGGCGAAACACCGGGGAGCTGTTTTTT. The chain employs TRBV5-4 and TRBJ2-2; no clear D gene. V was cut by 0 bases and J by 2 bases, with 8 bases left in between. The germline V gene encodes CDR1 SGHNT and CDR2 YYREEE (reference sequence). CDR3 length: 15 residues.

The chain recombines TRBV18 with TRBJ2-7, with TRBD1 matching 8 bases. Germline lookup yields CDR1 KGHSH and CDR2 LQKENI. With V trimmed by 5 bases and J by 1 base, 7 bases remained unmatched. CDR3 length equals 15 residues. CDR3 sequence: CASSTRQGTSYEQYF. CDR3 in DNA: TGTGCCAGCTCAACTAGACAGGGGACTTCCTACGAGCAGTACTTC. Filled out from reference TRBV18 and TRBJ2-7, the complete variable domain reads NAGVMQNPRHLVRRRGQEARLRCSPMKGHSHVYWYRQLPEEGLKFMVYLQKENIIDESGMPKERFSAEFPKEGPSILRIQQVVRGDSAAYFCASSTRQGTSYEQYFGPGTRLTVT.

The rearrangement joins TRBV29-1 to TRBJ1-4; weak D call: TRBD1 (6 bases). CDR3 length: 14 amino acids. Germline V gene sequence: CDR1 SQVTM, CDR2 ANQGSEA. Trimming took 7 bases from V and 7 from J, leaving 19 bases between them. The CDR3: CSGQGGRGGEKLFF. The CDR3 DNA sequence: TGCAGCGGCCAGGGAGGCAGGGGTGGTGAAAAACTGTTTTTT. Full variable domain (missing parts from reference TRBV29-1 and TRBJ1-4): SAVISQKPSRDICQRGTSLTIQCQVDSQVTMMFWYRQQPGQSLTLIATANQGSEATYESGFVIDKFPISRPNLTFSTLTVSNMSPEDSSIYLCSGQGGRGGEKLFFGSGTQLSVL.

The chain employs TRBV7-3 and TRBJ2-1; TRBD2 matches at 12 bases. Per germline, CDR1 SGHTA and CDR2 FQGTGA. This CDR3 comprises 18 residues. V dropped 1 base and J dropped 4; count of bases not matched to a gene: 8. CDR3 sequence reads: CASSLSRTSGILYNEQFF. In nucleotides, the CDR3 is TGTGCCAGCAGCTTAAGTAGGACTAGCGGGATTCTGTACAATGAGCAGTTCTTC. Variable domain in full (rest from reference TRBV7-3 and TRBJ2-1): GAGVSQTPSNKVTEKGKYVELRCDPISGHTALYWYRQSLGQGPEFLIYFQGTGAADDSGLPNDRFFAVRPEGSVSTLKIQRTERGDSAVYLCASSLSRTSGILYNEQFFGPGTRLTVL.

The rearrangement joins TRBV6-1 to TRBJ1-4; D perhaps matches TRBD1 (5 bases). The CDR3 has 14 amino acids. The germline V and J ends were trimmed by 6 bases and 10 bases, with 18 bases remaining between them. Germline loops: CDR1 MNHNS, CDR2 SASEGT. Here the CDR3 reads CASSHTEGTRKLFF. In DNA form, the CDR3 reads TGTGCCAGCAGCCACACAGAGGGGACCCGAAAACTGTTTTTT.

The chain couples TRBV9 to TRBJ2-2; D gene uncertain. Germline loops: CDR1 SGDLS, CDR2 YYNGEE. V shed 2 bases and J shed 7 bases, with 9 bases lying between them. The CDR3 is 13 amino acids. The CDR3 region is CASSVPFGGELFF. The CDR3 region has the DNA TGTGCCAGCAGCGTCCCGTTTGGCGGGGAGCTGTTTTTT.

The chain recombines TRBV29-1 with TRBJ2-4; D not certain. The CDR3 has 11 residues. CDR1 is SQVTM, CDR2 ANQGSEA, per germline. Trimming removed 7 bases at V and 6 bases at J, with 10 bases between. Written as DNA, the CDR3 is TGCAGCGCCGAGTTGGGAAACATTCAGTACTTC. This sequence encodes CSAELGNIQYF.

This clone was observed once. This chain connects TRBV18 to TRBJ1-3; 7 bases are shared with TRBD1. With V trimmed by 8 bases and J by 0 bases, 4 bases remained unmatched. Per the germline V gene, CDR1 is KGHSH and CDR2 is LQKENI. There are 14 residues in the CDR3. CDR3 region: CASGRDSSGNTIYF. The CDR3 DNA follows: TGTGCCAGCGGGAGGGACAGCTCTGGAAACACCATATATTTT.

The CDR3 DNA is TGTGCCAGCAACGTAGCGGGGGGGGAGACCCAGTACTTC. Encoded protein: CASNVAGGETQYF. V gene TRBV2 combines with J gene TRBJ2-5, with TRBD2 matching 11 bases. CDR1 is SNHLY and CDR2 is FYNNEI in the germline V gene. The CDR3 consists of 13 residues. J lost 5 bases, V lost 7 bases, and 3 bases had no gene match.

This clone was seen just once. This sequence joins TRBV19 and TRBJ2-7; D is perhaps TRBD1 or TRBD2 (5 bases each). Trimming shortened V by 3 bases and J by 4 bases, and 19 bases separated the two germline ends. Per the germline V gene, CDR1 is LNHDA and CDR2 is SQIVND (reference sequence). The CDR3 contains 16 residues. The CDR3 here is CASSMTGPGTPYEQYF. The CDR3 region has the DNA TGTGCCAGTAGTATGACGGGACCGGGGACCCCTTACGAGCAGTACTTC.